Only a few counts were recorded for the clone carrying this T cell receptor beta chain. Its specificity is unknown. This sample was included in a study of response to subunit inactivated influenza vaccine. Germline CDR1 DFQATT, CDR2 SNEGSKA (reference sequence). J lost 2 bases, V lost 4 bases, and 6 bases had no gene match. The CDR3 consists of 15 residues. General study results and limits: The authors put forward the suggestion that each seasonal influenza vaccination may bring in only a limited number of new T cells.

TCRdb analysed the RT-PCR reads with MiXCR anew, one entry per CDR3 protein. The sample yields some 800,000 distinct CDR3 sequences, around 21% seen once. V is TRBV20-1 and J is TRBJ2-3; TRBD2 agrees at 10 bases. This TCR came from a man aged 50 or older who received an inactivated influenza vaccine. The sample was PBMCs from blood, taken roughly 5 days after vaccination. The CDR3 DNA reads as TGCAGTGCTAAAGAGCGGGAGGGCCTCACAGATACGCAGTATTTT. It translates to CSAKEREGLTDTQYF.